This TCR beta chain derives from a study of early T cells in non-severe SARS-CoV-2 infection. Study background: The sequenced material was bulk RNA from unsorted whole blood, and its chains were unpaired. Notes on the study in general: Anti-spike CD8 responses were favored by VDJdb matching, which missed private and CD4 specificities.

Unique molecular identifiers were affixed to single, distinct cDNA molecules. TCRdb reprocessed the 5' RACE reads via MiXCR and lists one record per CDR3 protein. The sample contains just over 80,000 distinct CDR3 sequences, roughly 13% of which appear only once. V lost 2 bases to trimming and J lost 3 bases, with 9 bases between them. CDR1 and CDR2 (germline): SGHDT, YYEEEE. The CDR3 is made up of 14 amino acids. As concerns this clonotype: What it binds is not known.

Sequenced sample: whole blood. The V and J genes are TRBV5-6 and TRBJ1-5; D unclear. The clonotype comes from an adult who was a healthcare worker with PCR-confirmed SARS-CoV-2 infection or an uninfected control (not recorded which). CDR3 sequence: CASSLYSHNQPQHF. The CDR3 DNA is TGTGCCAGCAGCTTATACAGCCACAATCAGCCCCAGCATTTT.